This T cell receptor (beta chain) was retrieved from a study of response to subunit inactivated influenza vaccine. On this clonotype: Its specificity is not known.

TCRdb itself ran the RT-PCR reads through MiXCR, one entry per CDR3 protein. This sample has more than 250,000 distinct CDR3 sequences, with roughly a fifth found just once. Overall study results and limits: A suggestion made by the authors is that each seasonal influenza vaccination recruits few new T cells.

The clonotype was recovered from a man between 50 and 75 years old who received an inactivated influenza vaccine. The starting material was PBMCs from blood, obtained about 20 months after vaccination.

CDR3 region: CASSLERLSGDTQYF. The CDR3, as DNA: TGCGCCAGCAGCTTGGAAAGGTTAAGTGGAGATACGCAGTATTTT. This rearrangement joins TRBV5-1 to TRBJ2-3; D remains ambiguous. Germline CDR1 SGHRS, CDR2 YFSETQ. Deletions cut 0 bases from V and 5 bases from J, with 13 bases between. The CDR3 loop spans 15 amino acids. The whole variable domain, remainder taken from reference TRBV5-1 and TRBJ2-3, is KAGVTQTPRYLIKTRGQQVTLSCSPISGHRSVSWYQQTPGQGLQFLFEYFSETQRNKGNFPGRFSGRQFSNSRSEMNVSTLELGDSALYLCASSLERLSGDTQYFGPGTRLTVL.